This TCR beta chain was recovered during a study of spatial heterogeneity in lung cancer. As for the study in general: For tumor regions, TCR transcript counts showed a strong correlation with a T cell module score derived from matched bulk RNA-seq. The study's findings and limits: Coverage was estimated at roughly 7.3% of tumor T cells for alpha chains and approximately 13% for beta chains. Within tumors, counts of expanded alpha and beta TCRs tracked tumor mutation counts.

This clonotype occurred many times. Its antigen is unidentified. Unique molecular identifiers, one per molecule, were present on every TCR cDNA molecule. TCRdb reprocessed the 5' RACE reads with MiXCR, giving one entry per CDR3 protein. The table shows several thousand distinct CDR3 sequences, with around 7% occurring only once. Time point in this sample: sample taken at primary tumor resection. Unsorted tumor, nontumor lung tissue or cryopreserved PBMC supplied the whole RNA. The germline gives CDR1 KGHSH, CDR2 LQKENI. The V and J ends lost 3 bases and 1 base respectively, with 9 bases between them. This CDR3 has 14 residues.

This clonotype originated in a male donor with early-stage non-small cell lung cancer. The sample here was lung tumor tissue, taken at surgery. The chain couples TRBV18 to TRBJ2-5; D perhaps matches TRBD2 (5 bases). The CDR3 spells CASSPNAGQETQYF. In DNA, the CDR3 is TGTGCCAGCTCACCGAACGCGGGCCAAGAGACCCAGTACTTC.